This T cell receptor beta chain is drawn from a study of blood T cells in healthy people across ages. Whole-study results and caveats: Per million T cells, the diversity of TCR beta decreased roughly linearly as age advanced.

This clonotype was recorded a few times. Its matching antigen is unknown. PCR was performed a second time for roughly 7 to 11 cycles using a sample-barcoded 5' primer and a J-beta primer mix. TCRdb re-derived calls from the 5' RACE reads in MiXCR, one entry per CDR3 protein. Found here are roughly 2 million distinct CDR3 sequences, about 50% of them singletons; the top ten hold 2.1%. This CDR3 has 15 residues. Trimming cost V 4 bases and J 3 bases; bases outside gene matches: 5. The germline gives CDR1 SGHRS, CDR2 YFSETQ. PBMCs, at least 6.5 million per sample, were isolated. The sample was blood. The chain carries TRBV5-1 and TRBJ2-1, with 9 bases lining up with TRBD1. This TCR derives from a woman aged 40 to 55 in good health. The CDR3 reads CASSPKTGGYNEQFF. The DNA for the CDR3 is TGCGCCAGCAGCCCCAAGACAGGGGGCTACAATGAGCAGTTCTTC.